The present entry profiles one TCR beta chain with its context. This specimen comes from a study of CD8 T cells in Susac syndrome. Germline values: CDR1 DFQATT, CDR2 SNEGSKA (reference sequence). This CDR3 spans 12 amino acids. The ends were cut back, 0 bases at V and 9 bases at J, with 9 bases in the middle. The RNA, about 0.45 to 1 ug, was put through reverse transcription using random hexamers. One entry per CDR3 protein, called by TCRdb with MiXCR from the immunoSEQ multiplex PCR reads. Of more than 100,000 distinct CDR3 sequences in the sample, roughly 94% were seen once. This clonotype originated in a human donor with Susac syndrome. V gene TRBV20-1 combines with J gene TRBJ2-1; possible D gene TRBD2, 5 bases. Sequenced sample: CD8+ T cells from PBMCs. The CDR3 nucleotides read TGCAGTGCTAGAGATTTCGGGGTTGAGCAGTTCTTC. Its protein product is CSARDFGVEQFF.